Listed below are T cell receptor beta chains from one sample, sequenced in a study of T cells in Graves' hyperthyroidism and ophthalmopathy. TCRdb fed the multiplex PCR reads into MiXCR, producing one record per CDR3 protein. The sample yields approximately 400,000 distinct CDR3 sequences, approximately 15% seen once. The sample consisted of blood. These receptor sequences come from a man in his thirties or forties with Graves' hyperthyroidism that later progressed to Graves' ophthalmopathy. The CDR3 runs from the conserved cysteine through the conserved F or W. D genes are given only for firm matches. A row's size may be missing; if present it is once, few, many or a size class.

size,V,D,J,CDR3,DNA
many,TRBV11-2,.,TRBJ2-3,CASSLGLAWADTQYF,TGTGCCAGCAGCTTAGGGCTAGCGTGGGCAGATACGCAGTATTTT
many,TRBV11-3,TRBD1,TRBJ1-1,CASSPRDRTNTEAFF,TGTGCCAGCAGCCCCCGGGACAGGACGAACACTGAAGCTTTCTTT
few,TRBV6-5,TRBD1,TRBJ1-6,CASSYVDRGAYSPLHF,TGTGCCAGCAGTTACGTAGACAGGGGTGCTTATTCACCCCTCCACTTT
few,TRBV28,.,TRBJ1-2,CASSSEGPYYGYTF,TGTGCCAGCAGTTCAGAAGGACCTTACTATGGCTACACCTTC
many,TRBV28,.,TRBJ1-4,CASSLGGTNEKLFF,TGTGCCAGCAGCTTAGGGGGTACTAATGAAAAACTGTTTTTT
few,TRBV7-8,.,TRBJ2-7,CASSPVPRRSYEQYF,TGTGCCAGCAGCCCCGTGCCTAGACGGTCCTACGAGCAGTACTTC
.,TRBV29-1,.,TRBJ2-7,CSVGRERGEQYF,TGCAGCGTTGGAAGGGAAAGAGGCGAGCAGTACTTC
.,TRBV29-1,.,TRBJ2-7,CSVLERRSYEQYF,TGCAGCGTTCTTGAACGGCGATCCTACGAGCAGTACTTC
.,TRBV6-1,.,TRBJ1-1,CASSSSSEAFF,TGTGCCAGCAGTAGCAGTTCTGAAGCTTTCTTT
many,TRBV7-3,.,TRBJ2-3,CASSVLTDTQYF,TGTGCCAGCAGCGTCCTCACAGATACGCAGTATTTT